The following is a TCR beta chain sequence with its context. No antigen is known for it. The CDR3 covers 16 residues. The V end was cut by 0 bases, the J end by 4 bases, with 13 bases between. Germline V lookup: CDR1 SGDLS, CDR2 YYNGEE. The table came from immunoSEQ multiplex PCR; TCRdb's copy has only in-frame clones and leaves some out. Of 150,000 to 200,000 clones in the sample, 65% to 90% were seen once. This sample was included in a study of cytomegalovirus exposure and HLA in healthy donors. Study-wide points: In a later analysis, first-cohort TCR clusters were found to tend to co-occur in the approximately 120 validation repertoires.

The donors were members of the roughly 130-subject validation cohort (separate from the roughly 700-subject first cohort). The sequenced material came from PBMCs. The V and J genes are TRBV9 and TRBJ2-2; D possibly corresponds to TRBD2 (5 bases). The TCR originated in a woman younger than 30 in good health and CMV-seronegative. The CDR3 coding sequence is TGTGCCAGCAGCGTAGGAGGGTCGACTTTCACCGGGGAGCTGTTTTTT. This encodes CASSVGGSTFTGELFF.